This T cell receptor beta chain was recorded in a study of T cell responses to AZD1222 COVID-19 vaccine. As for the study in general: Second-dose recipients at about 4 or about 12 weeks were treated as one pooled group.

The method was immunoSEQ multiplex PCR; TCRdb's version includes in-frame clones alone and lacks a portion of them. The sample includes roughly 91,000 clones, nearly 90% of them seen just once. In regard to this clone: Its antigen remains unknown.

The CDR3 totals 15 residues. J lost 1 base, V lost 3 bases, and 2 bases had no gene match. Germline V lookup: CDR1 KGHDR, CDR2 SFDVKD. Regarding the study as a whole: Spike was spanned by vaccine-associated CD4 TCRs, which were dominant at 160-218 and 743-854. Repertoires were sampled only after the peak T cell response. Baseline antibody screening turned up just 6 or 7 seropositive AZD1222 recipients.

The sequenced sample was peripheral blood, obtained on day 0 of AZD1222 vaccination. This clonotype was obtained from an adult in good health. The chain uses TRBV24-1 and TRBJ2-3; 8 bases are shared with TRBD1. The CDR3 loop is CATSDGTGRTDTQYF. CDR3 sequence (DNA): TGTGCCACCAGTGATGGGACAGGACGCACAGATACGCAGTATTTT.